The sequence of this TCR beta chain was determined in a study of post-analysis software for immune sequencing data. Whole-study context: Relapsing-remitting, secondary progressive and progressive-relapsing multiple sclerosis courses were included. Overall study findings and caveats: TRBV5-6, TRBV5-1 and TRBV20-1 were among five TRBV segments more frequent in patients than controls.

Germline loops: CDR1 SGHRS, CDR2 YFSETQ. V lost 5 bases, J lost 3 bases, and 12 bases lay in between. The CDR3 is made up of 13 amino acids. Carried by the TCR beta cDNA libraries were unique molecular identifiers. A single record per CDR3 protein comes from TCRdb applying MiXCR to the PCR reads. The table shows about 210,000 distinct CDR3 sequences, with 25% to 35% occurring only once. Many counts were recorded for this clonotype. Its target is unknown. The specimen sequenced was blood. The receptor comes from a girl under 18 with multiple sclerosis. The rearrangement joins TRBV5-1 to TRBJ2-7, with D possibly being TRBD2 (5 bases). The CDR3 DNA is TGCGCCAGCAGTGGGTATCGGGACTACGAGCAGTACTTC. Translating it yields CASSGYRDYEQYF.